The 15 T cell receptor beta chains below all came from one sample that was sequenced in a study of beta chain features in type 1 diabetes. As every portion of the isolated RNA was reverse transcribed, the sequencing read expressed TCRB transcripts. Libraries were prepared by immunoSEQ multiplex PCR; TCRdb keeps only in-frame clonotypes and omits some of them. The data contain 150,000 to 180,000 clones, less than 9.5% of them singletons. The specimen was central memory CD4+ T cells from blood. The source of these receptors is a man between 18 and 35 years old in good health.

The chain uses TRBV6-5 and TRBJ2-3; tentative D call: TRBD2 (5 bases). V was cut by 5 bases and J by 4 bases, with 16 bases left in between. This CDR3 contains 15 residues. Germline V lookup: CDR1 MNHEY, CDR2 SVGAGI. CDR3 DNA sequence: TGTGCCAGCAGTGGGAGAAGTGGGCTTTCAGATACGCAGTATTTT. Its protein product is CASSGRSGLSDTQYF.

The J gene is TRBJ2-1, the V gene TRBV7-2; 14 nucleotides line up with TRBD2. Germline V gives CDR1 SGHTA, CDR2 FQGNSA. This CDR3 has 18 amino acids. After removal of 5 bases from V and 4 bases from J, the junction contained 10 bases not matched to a gene. The CDR3 reads CASSTRTSGGFEYNEQFF. For the CDR3, the DNA is TGTGCCAGCAGCACCAGGACTAGCGGGGGGTTCGAGTACAATGAGCAGTTCTTC.

This clone was seen more than once but under ten times. The V and J genes are TRBV9 and TRBJ2-5; TRBD2 agrees at 8 bases. CDR1 is SGDLS and CDR2 is YYNGEE in the germline V gene. The CDR3 spans 15 residues. Trimming cost V 3 bases and J 2 bases; bases outside gene matches: 6. The DNA for the CDR3 is TGTGCCAGCAGCGGGATAACTAGCGGACAAGAGACCCAGTACTTC. Encoded protein: CASSGITSGQETQYF. Looking up the rest from reference TRBV9 and TRBJ2-5 gives the full variable domain: DSGVTQTPKHLITATGQRVTLRCSPRSGDLSVYWYQQSLDQGLQFLIQYYNGEERAKGNILERFSAQQFPDLHSELNLSSLELGDSALYFCASSGITSGQETQYFGPGTRLLVL.

This clone was observed at least ten times. The genes are TRBV7-9 and TRBJ2-7; 7 bases line up with TRBD1. Germline V gene data show CDR1 as SEHNR and CDR2 as FQNEAQ (reference sequence). The CDR3 has 11 amino acids. After removal of 2 bases from V and 12 bases from J, the junction contained 4 bases not matched to a gene. For the CDR3, the DNA is TGTGCCAGCAGCTTAACAGGGGTCCCGTACTTC. Its protein is CASSLTGVPYF.

The V call is TRBV10-3, the J call TRBJ2-3; 8 nucleotides line up with TRBD1. Germline V gene sequence: CDR1 ENHRY, CDR2 SYGVKD. Losses at the gene ends were 4 bases for V and 2 bases for J; bases not matched to a gene: 2. This CDR3 comprises 14 residues. CDR3 DNA sequence: TGTGCCATCAGTGGGACAGGGAACACAGATACGCAGTATTTT. Its translation: CAISGTGNTDTQYF.

The chain links TRBV6-5 to TRBJ2-5; D unclear. The CDR3 is made up of 11 amino acids. The germline gives CDR1 MNHEY, CDR2 SVGAGI. Between the trimmed V and J ends, which lost 8 bases and 2 bases, there was a span of 6 bases. The CDR3 sequence: CASCTQETQYF. The CDR3 DNA sequence: TGTGCCAGCTGTACACAAGAGACCCAGTACTTC.

At least ten counts were recorded for this clone. V gene TRBV18 combines with J gene TRBJ2-1, with D possibly matching TRBD2 (5 bases). The V and J ends lost 3 bases and 9 bases respectively, with 15 bases between them. Per the germline V gene, CDR1 is KGHSH and CDR2 is LQKENI. This CDR3 region has 14 residues. For the CDR3, the DNA is TGTGCCAGCTCACCGCTCAGTAGGGAGAGTGAGCAGTTCTTC. Protein sequence: CASSPLSRESEQFF.

There are a few counts of this clone. This chain joins TRBV7-3 and TRBJ2-2; 12 bases line up with TRBD1. This CDR3 has 18 residues. Trimming cost V 1 base and J 3 bases; bases outside gene matches: 6. Germline loops: CDR1 SGHTA, CDR2 FQGTGA. The CDR3 DNA reads TGTGCCAGCAGCTTAATGGGGACAGGGGGCCGGGACACCGGGGAGCTGTTTTTT. Translated: CASSLMGTGGRDTGELFF.

This clone has ten or more counts. This chain links TRBV5-4 with TRBJ2-1, with D possibly being TRBD1 (5 bases). From germline, CDR1 is SGHNT and CDR2 YYREEE (reference sequence). This CDR3 is built from 13 residues. V shed 1 base and J shed 5 bases, with 7 bases lying between them. CDR3 nucleotide sequence: TGTGCCAGCAGCTTGCGACAGAACAATGAGCAGTTCTTC. Protein sequence: CASSLRQNNEQFF.

The chain carries TRBV6-5 and TRBJ1-1; TRBD1 agrees at 8 bases. This CDR3 is 14 amino acids long. Germline V gives CDR1 MNHEY, CDR2 SVGAGI. V lost 6 bases to trimming and J lost 5 bases; unmatched junction nucleotides: 8. DNA for the CDR3: TGTGCCAGCAGCCCTGACAGGGGAGGAACTGAAGCTTTCTTT. Translation: CASSPDRGGTEAFF.

The rearrangement links TRBV19 to TRBJ2-7; 10 positions agree with TRBD1. Germline CDR1 and CDR2: LNHDA and SQIVND (reference sequence). Trimming at V came to 4 bases and at J to 4 bases, leaving 7 bases not matched to a gene. The CDR3 has 15 residues. The CDR3 DNA reads TGTGCCAGTAGTAGCGACAGGGGGCGCAGGTACGAGCAGTACTTC. Protein: CASSSDRGRRYEQYF. Full variable domain (missing parts from reference TRBV19 and TRBJ2-7): DGGITQSPKYLFRKEGQNVTLSCEQNLNHDAMYWYRQDPGQGLRLIYYSQIVNDFQKGDIAEGYSVSREKKESFPLTVTSAQKNPTAFYLCASSSDRGRRYEQYFGPGTRLTVT.

V and J are TRBV7-2 and TRBJ2-5; TRBD2 is a possible D gene (5 bases). V was pared by 1 base and J by 1 base, with 7 bases between. Germline CDR1 reads SGHTA; CDR2 reads FQGNSA. CDR3 size: 14 residues. The CDR3 here is CASSLGRAQETQYF. CDR3 nucleotides: TGTGCCAGCAGCTTAGGGCGGGCCCAAGAGACCCAGTACTTC. The whole variable domain, remainder taken from reference TRBV7-2 and TRBJ2-5, is GAGVSQSPSNKVTEKGKDVELRCDPISGHTALYWYRQSLGQGLEFLIYFQGNSAPDKSGLPSDRFSAERTGGSVSTLTIQRTQQEDSAVYLCASSLGRAQETQYFGPGTRLLVL.

This clone has a count of ten or more. The V call is TRBV7-2, the J call TRBJ2-1; possible D gene TRBD1, 5 bases. CDR3 length: 17 residues. CDR1 is SGHTA, CDR2 FQGNSA, per germline. Trimming left V 1 base short and J 5 bases short, with 18 bases between. The CDR3 here is CASSLDPPWAGNNEQFF. Here the CDR3 DNA reads TGTGCCAGCAGCTTAGATCCCCCTTGGGCAGGGAACAATGAGCAGTTCTTC.

This clone was observed a handful of times. The V call is TRBV7-2, the J call TRBJ1-1; no firm D call. Germline V lookup: CDR1 SGHTA, CDR2 FQGNSA. V was shortened by 5 bases and J by 5 bases, with 21 bases between the two germline ends. The length of the CDR3 is 16 residues. CDR3 in amino acids: CASSEALLDLPTEAFF. The DNA for the CDR3 is TGTGCCAGCAGCGAGGCCCTTTTGGATTTGCCGACTGAAGCTTTCTTT.

The chain uses TRBV9 and TRBJ1-3, with unresolved D. In germline, CDR1 is SGDLS, CDR2 YYNGEE. The CDR3 runs 11 residues. Trimming stripped 7 bases from V and 4 bases from J, with 6 bases between. For the CDR3, the DNA is TGTGCCAGCGGAGGGGGAAACACCATATATTTT. This encodes CASGGGNTIYF. Filled out from reference TRBV9 and TRBJ1-3, the complete variable domain reads DSGVTQTPKHLITATGQRVTLRCSPRSGDLSVYWYQQSLDQGLQFLIQYYNGEERAKGNILERFSAQQFPDLHSELNLSSLELGDSALYFCASGGGNTIYFGEGSWLTVV.